This TCR beta chain was captured by sequencing in a study of blood T cell repertoires in COVID-19. Study-level information: T cells, B-cell-depleted T cells, or PBMCs supplied cDNA or gDNA.

Libraries were prepared by immunoSEQ multiplex PCR; TCRdb keeps only in-frame clonotypes and omits some of them. This table has about 89,000 clones, 80% appearing once. Trimming took 6 bases from V and 1 from J, leaving 10 bases between them. This CDR3 comprises 13 residues. CDR1 SGHAT and CDR2 FQNNGV come from the germline V gene. This TCR came from a woman of 80 years or more with acute or convalescent COVID-19. The genes are TRBV11-2 and TRBJ2-7; a weak D match, TRBD2 (6 bases). The sample consisted of peripheral blood. CDR3 nucleotide sequence: TGTGCCAGCAGTGGGCGGGAATCCTACGAGCAGTACTTC. Encoded protein: CASSGRESYEQYF.